This T cell receptor beta chain originates from a study of lymphopenia after photon versus proton radiotherapy. Trimming cost V 3 bases and J 4 bases; bases outside gene matches: 4. The CDR3 is 15 residues long. Per germline, CDR1 LNHDA and CDR2 SQIVND (reference sequence). The data were produced by immunoSEQ multiplex PCR, yet TCRdb's version contains in-frame clones alone and is incomplete. This table has roughly 40,000 clones, 86% appearing once. This clone was seen a single time. This TCR derives from an older woman with pancreatic cancer. Some clones in this sample may be carry-over from other donors' samples. The J gene is TRBJ2-3, the V gene TRBV19; TRBD2 aligns across 10 bases. The sequencing here drew on peripheral blood, taken from a patient treated with proton-based radiotherapy. The CDR3 nucleotides are TGTGCCAGTAGTATCCCTAGCGGGGGTGCAGATACGCAGTATTTT. Translated, it gives CASSIPSGGADTQYF.